The 24 T cell receptor beta chains below come from one sample, sequenced in a study of metastatic and nonmetastatic thyroid tumors. Patients were all untreated before their thyroid surgery. Using MiXCR, TCRdb reanalyzed the PCR reads. The profile shows roughly 20,000 clones, over 20% of them singletons. Specimen: tumor tissue. Source of these receptors: a male donor with papillary thyroid cancer or a benign thyroid nodule (not recorded which). Some clones in this sample may be carry-over from other donors' samples.

With regard to this clone: A clone one base away is much larger, so this may be a read error. Since no conserved phenylalanine or tryptophan closes the CDR3, a read error is the likely cause. CDR3 amino acids: CASSSGLAGVQFL. The CDR3 coding sequence is TGTGCCAGCAGCTCGGGACTAGCGGGAGTCCAGTTCCTC. This chain connects TRBV7-2 to TRBJ2-1, with 14 bases aligning to TRBD2. Germline CDR1 SGHTA, CDR2 FQGNSA. There are 13 residues in the CDR3. The V and J ends lost 4 bases and 13 bases, in that order; junction bases with no gene match: 3.

This clone occurred many times. The rearrangement uses TRBV28 and TRBJ2-1, with TRBD2 matching over 8 bases. The germline V gene encodes CDR1 MDHEN and CDR2 SYDVKM. V lost 5 bases to trimming and J lost 4 bases; unmatched junction nucleotides: 10. The CDR3 is made up of 16 amino acids. CDR3 DNA sequence: TGTGCCAGCAGTCAACAACTAGCGGAGGGATACAATGAGCAGTTCTTC. This gives the protein CASSQQLAEGYNEQFF.

This clone is termed medium-sized (0.01 to 0.1%). V is TRBV7-3 and J is TRBJ2-6; 7 bases agree with TRBD1. CDR3 length: 19 amino acids. The germline gives CDR1 SGHTA, CDR2 FQGTGA. V was clipped by 5 bases and J by 2 bases; unmatched bases: 15. In nucleotides, the CDR3 is TGTGCCAGCAGCCCCTACGAGGGGGCGGCCGGGCCTGGGGCCAACGTCCTGACTTTC. Translating gives CASSPYEGAAGPGANVLTF.

This clone was seen many times. The V call is TRBV11-2, the J call TRBJ2-1, with D uncertain. CDR1 SGHAT and CDR2 FQNNGV come from the germline V gene. The CDR3 loop spans 12 amino acids. Trimming left V 5 bases short and J 10 bases short, with 12 bases between. The CDR3 DNA sequence: TGTGCCAGCAGCACCGTTCTGGCGGAGCAGTTCTTC. Its protein product is CASSTVLAEQFF.

This clone rates as medium-sized. This chain joins TRBV12-3 or TRBV12-4 and TRBJ2-7; no reliable D call. Between the trimmed V and J ends, which lost 8 bases and 2 bases, there was a span of 7 bases. The CDR3 spans 11 residues. The CDR3 DNA is TGTGCCAGCGCTGCCGCCTACGAGCAGTACTTC. It is translated as CASAAAYEQYF.

This clone has ten or more counts. The rearrangement joins TRBV5-5 to TRBJ2-4; D perhaps matches TRBD1 (6 bases). The CDR3 contains 16 residues. Trimming left V 1 base short and J 3 bases short, with 14 bases between. Germline V gives CDR1 SGHKS, CDR2 YYEKEE (reference sequence). CDR3 protein: CASSLTYRDFKNIQYF. The CDR3, as DNA: TGTGCCAGCAGCTTGACCTACAGGGATTTCAAAAACATTCAGTACTTC.

By proportion, this clone is medium-sized. The chain joins TRBV5-8 to TRBJ2-7; D is possibly TRBD1 or TRBD2 (5 bases each). V lost 2 bases, J lost 6 bases, and 18 bases lay in between. The germline V gene encodes CDR1 SGHTS and CDR2 YDEGEE. The CDR3 contains 15 residues. CDR3 sequence (DNA): TGTGCCAGCAGCTTTCCCGGGACCCATGGGGGCGAGCAGTACTTC. As protein: CASSFPGTHGGEQYF.

The rearrangement links TRBV2 to TRBJ2-2; the D is unclear. The CDR3 loop spans 14 amino acids. V lost 3 bases to trimming and J lost 4 bases, with 9 bases between them. CDR1 SNHLY and CDR2 FYNNEI come from the germline V gene. DNA of the CDR3: TGTGCCAGCAGTGACTCCCTGGGCACCGGGGAGCTGTTTTTT. It specifies CASSDSLGTGELFF.

This clone was observed at least ten times. The chain joins TRBV6-1 to TRBJ2-5; D not resolved. The V and J ends lost 0 bases and 4 bases respectively, with 12 bases between them. Germline V gene sequence: CDR1 MNHNS, CDR2 SASEGT. This CDR3 has 15 residues. This chain's CDR3 is CASSEAHGSSETQYF. The CDR3 coding sequence is TGTGCCAGCAGTGAAGCGCACGGCAGCTCAGAGACCCAGTACTTC.

In this sample, this clone is medium-sized. This chain links TRBV27 with TRBJ1-4, with 10 bases matching TRBD1. This CDR3 region has 18 residues. Germline V lookup: CDR1 MNHEY, CDR2 SMNVEV (reference sequence). Losses at the gene ends were 2 bases for V and 0 bases for J; bases not matched to a gene: 6. CDR3 amino acids: CASSLTGTGVATNEKLFF. DNA for the CDR3: TGTGCCAGCAGTTTAACCGGGACAGGGGTTGCAACTAATGAAAAACTGTTTTTT.

In this sample, this clone turned up many times. The gene calls are TRBV28 and TRBJ1-5; TRBD1 matches 8 bases. V lost 5 bases, J lost 5 bases, and 8 bases stayed unmatched. In germline, CDR1 is MDHEN, CDR2 SYDVKM. This CDR3 comprises 15 residues. The CDR3 DNA sequence: TGTGCCAGCAGTAAGACGACAGGGGCAGATCAGCCCCAGCATTTT. Its protein is CASSKTTGADQPQHF.

This clone was found many times. The chain couples TRBV10-1 to TRBJ2-4, with 8 bases identical to TRBD1. Germline trimming cut 6 bases from V and 7 bases from J; bases unmatched to any gene: 17. Germline CDR1 is WNHNN and CDR2 is SYGVQD (reference sequence). The CDR3 runs 17 residues. The CDR3 sequence is CASRTKTKDRAMNIQYF. The DNA of the CDR3 is TGCGCCAGCAGAACGAAAACAAAGGACAGGGCAATGAACATTCAGTACTTC.

This clone was seen repeatedly, ten times or more. The CDR3 region is CASSPPDTYQPQHF. CDR3 nucleotides: TGTGCCAGCAGTCCCCCGGACACATATCAGCCCCAGCATTTT. The V gene is TRBV6-2 or TRBV6-3, the J gene TRBJ1-5; TRBD1 might be the D (5 bases). Germline V CDR1 and CDR2: MNHEY, SVGEGT. The CDR3 runs to 14 residues. Trimming cost V 5 bases and J 5 bases, with 13 bases left between them.

CDR3 nucleotides: TGTGCCAGCAGTTTCTCCGGTGCGGATGGCTACACCTTC. This encodes CASSFSGADGYTF. The V call is TRBV6-5, the J call TRBJ1-2, with D unresolved. Germline V lookup: CDR1 MNHEY, CDR2 SVGAGI. The germline V and J ends were trimmed by 4 bases and 6 bases, with 12 bases remaining between them. CDR3 length: 13 amino acids.

V gene TRBV10-3 combines with J gene TRBJ2-1; D remains ambiguous. This CDR3 comprises 15 residues. V lost 3 bases and J 9 bases, leaving 18 bases between the germline ends. Looked up from germline, CDR1 is ENHRY and CDR2 is SYGVKD. In DNA form, the CDR3 reads TGTGCCATCAGTGATAGTGGCCCAACAACCGGTGAGCAGTTCTTC. Protein product: CAISDSGPTTGEQFF.

The genes are TRBV6-6 and TRBJ2-2; D is undetermined. Germline V gene data show CDR1 as MNHNY and CDR2 as SVGAGI (reference sequence). CDR3 length equals 15 residues. Trimming shortened V by 0 bases and J by 6 bases, and 11 bases separated the two germline ends. CDR3 in DNA: TGTGCCAGCAGTTACTCGGCGGTATGGCCCGGGGAGCTGTTTTTT. Encoded protein: CASSYSAVWPGELFF.

Relative to its sample, this clone is medium-sized (0.01 to 0.1%). This chain links TRBV5-1 with TRBJ1-1; D may be TRBD1 (5 bases). V lost 4 bases and J 0 bases, leaving 7 bases between the germline ends. Germline V gene lookup returns CDR1 SGHRS and CDR2 YFSETQ. CDR3 size: 13 residues. CDR3 amino acids: CASSPRVNTEAFF. The CDR3 coding sequence is TGCGCCAGCAGCCCCAGGGTGAACACTGAAGCTTTCTTT.

This clone was seen repeatedly, ten times or more. This chain links TRBV25-1 with TRBJ2-3, with 7 bases identical to TRBD1. The V segment lost 3 bases and the J segment 0 bases; nucleotides outside the gene matches: 6. CDR3 size: 16 residues. Germline V CDR1 and CDR2: MGHDK, SYGVNS. The CDR3 loop reads CASSDQGQASTDTQYF. CDR3 bases: TGTGCCAGCAGTGACCAAGGACAGGCGAGCACAGATACGCAGTATTTT.

The chain uses TRBV6-5 and TRBJ2-7; perhaps TRBD1 as D (5 bases). Germline assignment: CDR1 MNHEY and CDR2 SVGAGI. This CDR3 has 16 amino acids. V lost 4 bases to trimming and J lost 3 bases, with 19 bases between them. The CDR3: CASSSNPIGHHYEQYF. In DNA form, the CDR3 reads TGTGCCAGCAGTTCAAACCCCATCGGACACCACTACGAGCAGTACTTC.

The chain carries TRBV5-1 and TRBJ1-1; D not resolved. This CDR3 comprises 13 residues. Trimming shortened V by 1 base and J by 0 bases, and 4 bases separated the two germline ends. CDR1 and CDR2 (germline): SGHRS, YFSETQ. CDR3 region: CASSLSLNTEAFF. CDR3 in DNA: TGCGCCAGCAGCTTGTCTTTGAACACTGAAGCTTTCTTT.

The J gene is TRBJ2-1, the V gene TRBV3-1; D is ambiguous. From germline, CDR1 is LGHDT and CDR2 YNNKEL (reference sequence). The CDR3 has 12 residues. V was clipped by 2 bases and J by 10 bases, with 9 bases between them. The CDR3 region is CASSQHPSEQFF. The CDR3 DNA sequence: TGTGCCAGCAGCCAACACCCCTCGGAGCAGTTCTTC.

This clone was recorded at least ten times. The chain couples TRBV20-1 to TRBJ2-1, with 10 bases aligning to TRBD2. Trimming took 4 bases from V and 6 from J; bases not matched to a gene: 6. CDR3 length: 14 residues. Looked up from germline, CDR1 is DFQATT and CDR2 is SNEGSKA (reference sequence). The CDR3 sequence is CSAKSGRAGNEQFF. The CDR3, as DNA: TGCAGTGCTAAGAGCGGGAGGGCGGGCAATGAGCAGTTCTTC.

The sample holds many counts of this clone. The chain combines TRBV3-1 with TRBJ2-7; TRBD1 agrees at 10 bases. The V and J ends lost 6 bases and 5 bases, in that order; junction bases with no gene match: 7. Germline assignment: CDR1 LGHDT and CDR2 YNNKEL (reference sequence). This CDR3 spans 14 amino acids. The CDR3 spells CASRSTGGGNEQYF. The CDR3 coding sequence is TGTGCCAGCAGATCGACAGGGGGCGGCAACGAGCAGTACTTC.

This clone turned up a few times. This may be a read error: a much more frequent sequence differs by one nucleotide. The same CDR3 arises from other DNA sequences in this sample as well. The chain carries TRBV10-3 and TRBJ2-3, with 7 bases lining up with TRBD2. The CDR3 runs to 14 residues. The V and J ends lost 8 bases and 4 bases, in that order; junction bases with no gene match: 9. CDR1 is ENHRY and CDR2 is SYGVKD in the germline V gene. The CDR3, as DNA: TGTGCCATCCGATGGTCGGGAGGCGCAGATACGCAGTATTTT. This encodes CAIRWSGGADTQYF.